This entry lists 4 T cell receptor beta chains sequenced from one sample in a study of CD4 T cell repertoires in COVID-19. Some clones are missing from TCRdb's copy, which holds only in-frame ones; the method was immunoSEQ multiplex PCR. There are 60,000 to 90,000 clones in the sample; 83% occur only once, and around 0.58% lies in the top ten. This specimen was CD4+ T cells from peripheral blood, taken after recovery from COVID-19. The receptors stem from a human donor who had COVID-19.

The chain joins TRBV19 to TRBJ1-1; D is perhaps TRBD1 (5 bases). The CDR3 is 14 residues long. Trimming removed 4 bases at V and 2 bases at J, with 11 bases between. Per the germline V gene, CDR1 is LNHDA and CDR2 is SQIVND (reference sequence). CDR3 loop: CASSSQGRNTEAFF. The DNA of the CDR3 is TGTGCCAGTAGTAGTCAGGGTAGAAACACTGAAGCTTTCTTT.

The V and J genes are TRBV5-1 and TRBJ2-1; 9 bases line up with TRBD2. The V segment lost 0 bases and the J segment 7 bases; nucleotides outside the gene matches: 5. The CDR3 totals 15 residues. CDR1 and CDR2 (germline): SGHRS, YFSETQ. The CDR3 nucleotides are TGCGCCAGCAGCTTGGGCGCTAGCGGGGTTAATGAGCAGTTCTTC. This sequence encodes CASSLGASGVNEQFF.

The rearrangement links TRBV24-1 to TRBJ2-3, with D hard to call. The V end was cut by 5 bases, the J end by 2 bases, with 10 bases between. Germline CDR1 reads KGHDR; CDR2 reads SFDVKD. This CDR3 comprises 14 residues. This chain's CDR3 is CATSGTSPTDTQYF. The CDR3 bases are TGTGCCACCAGTGGGACGTCCCCCACAGATACGCAGTATTTT.

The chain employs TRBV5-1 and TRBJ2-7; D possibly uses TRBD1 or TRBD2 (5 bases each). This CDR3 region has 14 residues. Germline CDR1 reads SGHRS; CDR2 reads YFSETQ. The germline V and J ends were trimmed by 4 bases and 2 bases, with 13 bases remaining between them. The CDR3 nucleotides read TGCGCCAGCAGCCAAGCTCAGGGAGCCTACGAGCAGTACTTC. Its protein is CASSQAQGAYEQYF.